This TCR beta chain was profiled in a study of response to subunit inactivated influenza vaccine. The study's findings and limits: The authors suggested that every seasonal influenza vaccination recruits few new T cells.

The germline gives CDR1 MNHNS, CDR2 SASEGT. Trimming stripped 10 bases from V and 1 base from J, with 12 bases between. This CDR3 region has 13 residues. TCRdb re-called the RT-PCR reads through MiXCR, storing one row per CDR3 protein. The table shows fewer than 700,000 distinct CDR3 sequences, with 13% occurring only once. A note on this clonotype: The antigen is not known.

This clonotype was obtained from a man aged 50-59 years who received an inactivated influenza vaccine. The chain combines TRBV6-1 with TRBJ2-3; D may be TRBD1 or TRBD2 (5 bases each). The input for sequencing was PBMCs from blood, taken 45 days after vaccination. In nucleotides, the CDR3 is TGTGCCACCGCAATGGGGGGCACAGATACGCAGTATTTT. Its translation is CATAMGGTDTQYF.